The 21 T cell receptor beta chains reported below all come from one sample, sequenced in a study of blood T cell repertoires in COVID-19. The assay was immunoSEQ multiplex PCR, and TCRdb's table has in-frame clones only and misses some. The sample shows 250,000 to 350,000 clones, about four fifths of them seen only once. The sequenced material came from peripheral blood. These receptors all stem from a human donor with COVID-19, enrolled during active disease. The donor label of this sample is uncertain.

The rearrangement links TRBV19 to TRBJ2-1, with 15 bases that match TRBD2. Germline V gene data show CDR1 as LNHDA and CDR2 as SQIVND (reference sequence). This CDR3 has 21 amino acids. With V trimmed by 3 bases and J by 7 bases, 19 bases remained unmatched. The DNA for the CDR3 is TGTGCCAGTAGTATCGGGCATGGGGGACTAGCGGGAGGCGGGGCGGGAAATGAGCAGTTCTTC. Translation gives CASSIGHGGLAGGGAGNEQFF. The variable domain in full, completed from reference TRBV19 and TRBJ2-1, reads DGGITQSPKYLFRKEGQNVTLSCEQNLNHDAMYWYRQDPGQGLRLIYYSQIVNDFQKGDIAEGYSVSREKKESFPLTVTSAQKNPTAFYLCASSIGHGGLAGGGAGNEQFFGPGTRLTVL.

This chain connects TRBV29-1 to TRBJ1-1; D gene ambiguous. V was shortened by 2 bases and J by 5 bases, with 9 bases between the two germline ends. The length of the CDR3 is 12 residues. From germline, CDR1 is SQVTM and CDR2 ANQGSEA. In DNA, the CDR3 is TGCAGCGTTGAATTGGTCCAGACTGAAGCTTTCTTT. Its protein product is CSVELVQTEAFF.

In this sample, this clone turned up a few times. The J gene is TRBJ1-2, the V gene TRBV7-9; TRBD1 agrees at 7 bases. Germline V CDR1 and CDR2: SEHNR, FQNEAQ (reference sequence). J gave up 7 bases and V 5 bases, and 7 bases lay outside the gene matches. This CDR3 is built from 13 residues. The CDR3 DNA sequence: TGTGCCAGCAGCCTAGGGACAGTAGGTGGCTACACCTTC. It codes for CASSLGTVGGYTF.

This chain joins TRBV27 and TRBJ2-2; D is uncertain. V gave up 3 bases and J gave up 0 bases, with 5 bases separating them. Germline V gene sequence: CDR1 MNHEY, CDR2 SMNVEV (reference sequence). The CDR3 totals 14 residues. In nucleotides, the CDR3 is TGTGCCAGCAGTTTGGCGGCGAACACCGGGGAGCTGTTTTTT. This translates into CASSLAANTGELFF.

The CDR3 DNA reads as TGTGCCAGCACCCAAACTCGGACAGACTACGAGCAGTACTTC. It encodes CASTQTRTDYEQYF. V gene TRBV6-5 combines with J gene TRBJ2-7; a weak D match, TRBD1 (6 bases). The germline gives CDR1 MNHEY, CDR2 SVGAGI. Between the trimmed V and J ends, which lost 7 bases and 3 bases, there was a span of 16 bases. This CDR3 comprises 14 residues.

This clone was seen a handful of times. The CDR3 nucleotides read TGTGCCACCAGCAGGGGACAGACAGAGACCCAGTACTTC. Its protein is CATSRGQTETQYF. J is TRBJ2-5 and V is TRBV15; 7 nucleotides align to TRBD1. The CDR3 has 13 amino acids. The ends lost 3 bases at V and 4 bases at J; junction bases unmatched: 2. Germline lookup yields CDR1 LNHNV and CDR2 YYDKDF (reference sequence). The whole variable domain, filled in from reference TRBV15 and TRBJ2-5, reads DAMVIQNPRYQVTQFGKPVTLSCSQTLNHNVMYWYQQKSSQAPKLLFHYYDKDFNNEADTPDNFQSRRPNTSFCFLDIRSPGLGDTAMYLCATSRGQTETQYFGPGTRLLVL.

The rearrangement uses TRBV5-6 and TRBJ2-7, with 8 nucleotides matching TRBD1. The germline V gene has CDR1 SGHDT and CDR2 YYEEEE. Trimming cost V 4 bases and J 3 bases; bases outside gene matches: 9. The CDR3 sequence is 15 residues long. This CDR3 is CASSHHRDRHYEQYF. In DNA form, the CDR3 reads TGTGCCAGCAGCCACCACAGGGACAGGCACTACGAGCAGTACTTC. Complete variable domain (other parts from reference TRBV5-6 and TRBJ2-7): DAGVTQSPTHLIKTRGQQVTLRCSPKSGHDTVSWYQQALGQGPQFIFQYYEEEERQRGNFPDRFSGHQFPNYSSELNVNALLLGDSALYLCASSHHRDRHYEQYFGPGTRLTVT.

This chain uses TRBV11-2 with TRBJ1-4; D unclear. Trimming cost V 3 bases and J 4 bases, with 6 bases left between them. The CDR3 runs 13 residues. Germline V gives CDR1 SGHAT, CDR2 FQNNGV. The CDR3 here is CASSFSNNEKLFF. The DNA for the CDR3 is TGTGCCAGCAGCTTCAGTAATAATGAAAAACTGTTTTTT.

The chain is built from TRBV19 and TRBJ2-6; 8 nucleotides match TRBD2. The CDR3 consists of 20 residues. V lost 5 bases, J lost 0 bases, and 15 bases stayed unmatched. Germline V gives CDR1 LNHDA, CDR2 SQIVND (reference sequence). As DNA, the CDR3 is TGTGCCAGTAGTGCTCAATCTAGAGCGGGAGCCCTCTCTGGGGCCAACGTCCTGACTTTC. The encoded protein is CASSAQSRAGALSGANVLTF.

The chain employs TRBV28 and TRBJ1-2; 7 bases fit TRBD1. The CDR3 is 12 amino acids. V trimming: 11 bases; J trimming: 1 base; junction bases outside the gene matches: 4. Germline V lookup: CDR1 MDHEN, CDR2 SYDVKM. The CDR3 bases are TGTGCCGCCCAGGGGGGTAACTATGGCTACACCTTC. Translating gives CAAQGGNYGYTF.

CDR3 bases: TGTGCTAGTGGTTTTATCAACCGGGAAGAGCAGTTCTTC. It codes for CASGFINREEQFF. The V call is TRBV12-5, the J call TRBJ2-1, with D maybe TRBD2 (5 bases). There are 13 residues in the CDR3. Germline V CDR1 and CDR2: LGHNT, FRNRAP. With 3 bases removed from V and 10 bases from J, the gap between germline ends came to 13 bases. The full variable domain, in which reference TRBV12-5 and TRBJ2-1 provide the parts outside the CDR3, is DARVTQTPRHKVTEMGQEVTMRCQPILGHNTVFWYRQTMMQGLELLAYFRNRAPLDDSGMPKDRFSAEMPDATLATLKIQPSEPRDSAVYFCASGFINREEQFFGPGTRLTVL.

The rearrangement joins TRBV27 to TRBJ1-4, with TRBD1 as a possible D gene (6 bases). CDR1 MNHEY and CDR2 SMNVEV come from the germline V gene (reference sequence). The CDR3 extends over 16 amino acids. V was shortened by 4 bases and J by 8 bases, with 20 bases between the two germline ends. CDR3 sequence reads: CASSSHAQGRDEKLFF. The CDR3 DNA is TGTGCCAGCAGTTCCCATGCACAGGGACGTGACGAAAAACTGTTTTTT.

The chain joins TRBV7-2 to TRBJ1-5, with unresolved D. This CDR3 is built from 14 residues. V was trimmed by 5 bases and J by 10 bases, leaving 18 bases between them. CDR1 is SGHTA, CDR2 FQGNSA, per germline. The CDR3 region is CASSPRRGIPPQHF. The CDR3 bases are TGTGCCAGCAGCCCCCGCCGGGGTATCCCACCCCAGCATTTT.

The rearrangement uses TRBV3-1 (or the pseudogene TRBV3-2) and TRBJ2-7; 7 bases are shared with TRBD2. V shed 1 base and J 6 bases; nucleotides not matched to a gene: 6. CDR3 length equals 14 residues. Germline assignment: CDR1 LGHDT and CDR2 YNNKEL (reference sequence). The CDR3 DNA reads as TGTGCCAGCAGCCAAGTACTTACTAGCGCCGAGCAGTACTTC. Protein: CASSQVLTSAEQYF.

This chain connects TRBV7-2 to TRBJ2-5; TRBD1 matches 8 bases. This CDR3 has 14 residues. Germline loops: CDR1 SGHTA, CDR2 FQGNSA. V shed 3 bases, J shed 2 bases, and the junction held 2 bases outside the gene matches. The CDR3 protein is CASSFRGLQETQYF. The CDR3 DNA reads as TGTGCCAGCAGCTTCAGGGGGCTTCAAGAGACCCAGTACTTC.

V usage is TRBV28 and J usage is TRBJ1-1; no reliable D call. The V gene's germline CDR1 is MDHEN and CDR2 SYDVKM. This CDR3 has 13 residues. Trimming removed 8 bases at V and 1 base at J, with 11 bases between. In DNA form, the CDR3 reads TGTGCCAGCGGACTGCATGAGAACACTGAAGCTTTCTTT. It translates to CASGLHENTEAFF.

The chain uses TRBV4-3 and TRBJ1-1; 10 bases fit TRBD1. Trimming removed 2 bases from V and 6 bases from J; junction bases left unmatched: 9. This CDR3 is 16 amino acids long. The germline gives CDR1 LGHNA, CDR2 YSLEER. Here the CDR3 DNA reads TGCGCCAGCAGCCAACCTCGGACAGGGGGGAAAGCTGAAGCTTTCTTT. Protein sequence: CASSQPRTGGKAEAFF.

The V and J genes are TRBV5-1 and TRBJ1-5; D remains ambiguous. Trimming removed 0 bases at V and 3 bases at J, with 16 bases between. This CDR3 spans 17 amino acids. Germline V gene data show CDR1 as SGHRS and CDR2 as YFSETQ. The CDR3 loop is CASSLGPGYGDNQPQHF. The CDR3 DNA is TGCGCCAGCAGCTTGGGGCCAGGTTATGGCGACAATCAGCCCCAGCATTTT.

This clone was recorded once. The V and J genes are TRBV28 and TRBJ2-7; the match to TRBD2 covers 10 bases. The CDR3 spans 17 residues. Trimming cost V 2 bases and J 7 bases; bases outside gene matches: 14. Per germline, CDR1 MDHEN and CDR2 SYDVKM. This CDR3 reads CASSLPQSTSGMREQYF. CDR3 DNA: TGTGCCAGCAGTTTACCCCAGTCTACTAGCGGGATGAGGGAGCAGTACTTC.

The rearrangement links TRBV30 to TRBJ1-1; D ambiguous. CDR1 and CDR2 from the germline V gene are GTSNPN and SVGIG (reference sequence). V lost 0 bases to trimming and J lost 8 bases, with 16 bases between them. The CDR3 consists of 14 residues. CDR3 DNA sequence: TGTGCCTGGAGTGTATTCCGGCGGGCCGGCGAAGCTTTCTTT. This codes for CAWSVFRRAGEAFF.

The genes are TRBV6-5 and TRBJ1-2; 8 positions match TRBD1. The CDR3 extends over 16 amino acids. Germline V CDR1 and CDR2: MNHEY, SVGAGI. Unmatched junction bases numbered 11, after V lost 4 bases and J lost 4 bases. This CDR3 reads CASSFLTGGRGYGYTF. CDR3 sequence (DNA): TGTGCCAGCAGTTTTCTAACAGGGGGAAGAGGCTATGGCTACACCTTC.